Reported below is one T cell receptor (beta chain). This sample was included in a study of technical replicates of blood from several donors. Sequenced by immunoSEQ multiplex PCR; TCRdb stores in-frame clones only, minus some. The table lists around 70,000 clones, around 97% of them singletons. The CDR3 loop spans 14 amino acids. With 1 base clipped from V and 7 bases from J, the junction kept 6 bases outside the gene matches. In germline, CDR1 is SGHAT, CDR2 FQNNGV. This TCR derives from a human donor in good health. The sequencing input was T cells isolated from PBMCs. This chain connects TRBV11-2 to TRBJ2-7, with 8 bases matching TRBD1. The CDR3 sequence is CASSLAGQGLEQYF. In DNA, the CDR3 is TGTGCCAGCAGCTTAGCTGGACAGGGCCTGGAGCAGTACTTC. Combining the CDR3 with reference TRBV11-2 and TRBJ2-7 gives the whole variable domain EAGVAQSPRYKIIEKRQSVAFWCNPISGHATLYWYQQILGQGPKLLIQFQNNGVVDDSQLPKDRFSAERLKGVDSTLKIQPAKLEDSAVYLCASSLAGQGLEQYFGPGTRLTVT.